The 24 T cell receptor beta chains listed next were all sequenced from one sample in a study of lymphopenia after photon versus proton radiotherapy. TCRdb's copy holds only in-frame clones and misses some; the assay was immunoSEQ multiplex PCR. This table has some 27,000 clones, around 81% appearing once. The sequencing used peripheral blood, collected from a patient treated with photon-based radiotherapy. Receptors were obtained from a man over 45 with gastric cancer.

This chain uses TRBV9 with TRBJ2-3, with D possibly being TRBD2 (5 bases). CDR1 and CDR2 (germline): SGDLS, YYNGEE. The CDR3 is 15 residues long. Trimming stripped 0 bases from V and 1 base from J, with 9 bases between. The CDR3: CASSVGLSGTDTQYF. CDR3 nucleotide sequence: TGTGCCAGCAGCGTAGGACTATCTGGCACAGATACGCAGTATTTT. The full variable domain, its missing parts supplied by reference TRBV9 and TRBJ2-3, is DSGVTQTPKHLITATGQRVTLRCSPRSGDLSVYWYQQSLDQGLQFLIQYYNGEERAKGNILERFSAQQFPDLHSELNLSSLELGDSALYFCASSVGLSGTDTQYFGPGTRLTVL.

The chain has TRBV10-3 and TRBJ1-6; maybe TRBD1 (6 bases). The V gene's germline CDR1 is ENHRY and CDR2 SYGVKD. The CDR3 contains 16 residues. Trimming took 0 bases from V and 7 from J, leaving 13 bases between them. The CDR3 loop reads CAISESRPGENSPLHF. CDR3 DNA: TGTGCCATCAGTGAGTCCCGGCCAGGGGAAAATTCACCCCTCCACTTT.

J is TRBJ1-3 and V is TRBV6-6, with no clear D. The CDR3 contains 14 residues. Germline V gives CDR1 MNHNY, CDR2 SVGAGI (reference sequence). Deletions cut 0 bases from V and 1 base from J, with 4 bases between. The CDR3 region is CASSYSGSGNTIYF. CDR3 nucleotides: TGTGCCAGCAGTTACTCGGGGTCTGGAAACACCATATATTTT.

A few counts support this clone. The chain joins TRBV7-2 to TRBJ2-5; 7 bases match TRBD2. From germline, CDR1 is SGHTA and CDR2 FQGNSA. This CDR3 comprises 14 residues. V was pared by 5 bases and J by 4 bases, with 7 bases of the junction left unmatched. Here the CDR3 reads CASSRGLVRETQYF. The CDR3 region has the DNA TGTGCCAGCAGCCGCGGACTAGTCCGAGAGACCCAGTACTTC.

This CDR3 is CASSFSGSGLGNTIYF. The CDR3 DNA sequence: TGTGCCAGCAGTTTCTCCGGTTCGGGGCTTGGAAACACCATATATTTT. The chain has TRBV27 and TRBJ1-3; D is perhaps TRBD1 (5 bases). The germline V gene encodes CDR1 MNHEY and CDR2 SMNVEV (reference sequence). V was trimmed by 3 bases and J by 3 bases, leaving 15 bases between them. The CDR3 extends over 16 amino acids.

This clone was seen more than once but under ten times. The chain combines TRBV11-1 with TRBJ1-4, with no clear D. Trimming left V 2 bases short and J 8 bases short, with 9 bases between. The CDR3 loop spans 13 amino acids. Germline V lookup: CDR1 SGHAT, CDR2 FQDESV (reference sequence). The CDR3 here is CASSLSLEEKLFF. In DNA, the CDR3 is TGTGCCAGCAGCTTAAGTTTGGAGGAAAAACTGTTTTTT.

J is TRBJ2-5 and V is TRBV7-2; D is uncertain. CDR3 length: 11 residues. V gave up 4 bases and J gave up 2 bases, with 2 bases separating them. Per germline, CDR1 SGHTA and CDR2 FQGNSA. CDR3 in amino acids: CASSWQETQYF. CDR3 in DNA: TGTGCCAGCAGCTGGCAAGAGACCCAGTACTTC.

The chain employs TRBV19 and TRBJ2-7, with 9 bases that match TRBD2. The germline V gene has CDR1 LNHDA and CDR2 SQIVND (reference sequence). The CDR3 contains 14 residues. Trimming at V came to 5 bases and at J to 4 bases, leaving 6 bases not matched to a gene. This CDR3 reads CASSHLAGQYEQYF. The CDR3 coding sequence is TGTGCCAGTAGTCACCTAGCGGGGCAATACGAGCAGTACTTC.

The V gene is TRBV5-1, the J gene TRBJ2-1; D is unresolved. CDR1 SGHRS and CDR2 YFSETQ come from the germline V gene. Between the trimmed V and J ends, which lost 3 bases and 4 bases, there was a span of 14 bases. The CDR3 has 15 residues. The chain's CDR3 is CASSSEGNGYNEQFF. As DNA, the CDR3 is TGCGCCAGCAGCTCCGAAGGGAACGGATACAATGAGCAGTTCTTC.

This chain uses TRBV7-8 with TRBJ1-5; TRBD1 matches 7 bases. The CDR3 runs 17 residues. With 5 bases clipped from V and 4 bases from J, the junction kept 14 bases outside the gene matches. Germline assignment: CDR1 SGHVS and CDR2 FQNEAQ. CDR3 residues: CASSTRARTGANQPQHF. The DNA of the CDR3 is TGTGCCAGCAGCACCAGAGCCCGGACAGGAGCGAATCAGCCCCAGCATTTT.

This chain connects TRBV6-6 to TRBJ1-1; 12 bases are a match to TRBD1. The junction had 6 bases not matched to a gene; V was cut back by 6 bases and J by 1 base. The CDR3 loop spans 16 amino acids. Germline V CDR1 and CDR2: MNHNY, SVGAGI (reference sequence). CDR3 sequence: CASSGTGGVGNTEAFF. The CDR3 DNA reads as TGTGCCAGCAGCGGGACAGGGGGCGTTGGGAACACTGAAGCTTTCTTT.

The chain joins TRBV9 to TRBJ2-3; unclear D gene. V was pared by 1 base and J by 2 bases, with 11 bases between. Looked up from germline, CDR1 is SGDLS and CDR2 is YYNGEE. The CDR3 has 15 residues. CDR3 sequence reads: CASSVRFNPTDTQYF. CDR3 coding DNA: TGTGCCAGCAGCGTACGTTTTAACCCCACAGATACGCAGTATTTT.

CDR3 protein: CASSPSGALYEQYF. The CDR3 DNA is TGTGCCAGCAGCCCCAGCGGGGCCCTCTACGAGCAGTACTTC. V and J are TRBV7-2 and TRBJ2-7; 7 bases map to TRBD2. V trimming: 5 bases; J trimming: 3 bases; junction bases outside the gene matches: 7. Germline CDR1 reads SGHTA; CDR2 reads FQGNSA. This CDR3 region has 14 residues.

The count of this clone is one. This chain joins TRBV10-3 and TRBJ1-2; 11 positions agree with TRBD1. Germline V gene sequence: CDR1 ENHRY, CDR2 SYGVKD. V shed 8 bases, J shed 8 bases, and the junction held 10 bases outside the gene matches. The CDR3 is 14 amino acids. CDR3 nucleotides: TGTGCCATCGGACCCGGGACAGGGGGAGTAGGCTACACCTTC. Translated, it gives CAIGPGTGGVGYTF.

The chain is built from TRBV11-1 and TRBJ2-1; D uncertain. This CDR3 is 15 amino acids long. CDR1 and CDR2 from the germline V gene are SGHAT and FQDESV (reference sequence). Trimming left V 3 bases short and J 8 bases short, with 17 bases between. The CDR3 DNA follows: TGTGCCAGCAGCTTGTACAGTTCATCCGGCGATGAGCAGTTCTTC. It is translated as CASSLYSSSGDEQFF. The full variable domain, in which reference TRBV11-1 and TRBJ2-1 provide the parts outside the CDR3, is EAEVAQSPRYKITEKSQAVAFWCDPISGHATLYWYRQILGQGPELLVQFQDESVVDDSQLPKDRFSAERLKGVDSTLKIQPAELGDSAMYLCASSLYSSSGDEQFFGPGTRLTVL.

The chain joins TRBV27 to TRBJ1-5, with D possibly TRBD1 on 6 matching bases. CDR3 size: 13 residues. The V end lost 7 bases, the J end lost 6 bases, and 13 bases lay between the germline ends. Germline assignment: CDR1 MNHEY and CDR2 SMNVEV (reference sequence). DNA of the CDR3: TGTGCCAGCACATGGGGGCCTGGTCAGCCCCAGCATTTT. Translation: CASTWGPGQPQHF.

The chain is built from TRBV10-1 and TRBJ2-1, with 8 bases that match TRBD2. The CDR3 covers 14 residues. V shed 6 bases, J shed 7 bases, and the junction held 8 bases outside the gene matches. Per germline, CDR1 WNHNN and CDR2 SYGVQD (reference sequence). The CDR3 DNA sequence: TGCGCCAGCAGCCCGGGACTAGTTCTTAATGAGCAGTTCTTC. This encodes CASSPGLVLNEQFF.

The chain employs TRBV19 and TRBJ2-5, with D possibly matching TRBD2 (5 bases). CDR1 and CDR2 from the germline V gene are LNHDA and SQIVND (reference sequence). The CDR3 extends over 15 amino acids. V was trimmed by 6 bases and J by 2 bases, leaving 16 bases between them. CDR3 DNA sequence: TGTGCCAGTAGGAGGGCCTTCGGTACACAAGAGACCCAGTACTTC. Its translation is CASRRAFGTQETQYF.

The chain links TRBV5-1 to TRBJ2-7, with D perhaps matching TRBD1 (5 bases). This CDR3 is built from 14 residues. Germline V gene sequence: CDR1 SGHRS, CDR2 YFSETQ. The V and J ends lost 0 bases and 6 bases respectively, with 13 bases between them. CDR3 loop: CASSLGQGTGEQYF. The CDR3 DNA reads as TGCGCCAGCAGCTTGGGTCAGGGAACGGGCGAGCAGTACTTC.

V gene TRBV4-1 combines with J gene TRBJ1-1; D ambiguous. V lost 7 bases and J 6 bases, leaving 18 bases between the germline ends. The CDR3 sequence is 14 residues long. Germline V gene data show CDR1 as MGHRA and CDR2 as YSYEKL. CDR3 DNA: TGCGCCAGCACCCCGAGGGAAGGTCGGGCTGAAGCTTTCTTT. This sequence encodes CASTPREGRAEAFF.

The chain carries TRBV9 and TRBJ2-5; D remains ambiguous. With 0 bases removed from V and 2 bases from J, the gap between germline ends came to 5 bases. The germline V gene encodes CDR1 SGDLS and CDR2 YYNGEE. There are 13 residues in the CDR3. The chain's CDR3 is CASSVVAQETQYF. Written as DNA, the CDR3 is TGTGCCAGCAGCGTAGTGGCACAAGAGACCCAGTACTTC.

The V gene is TRBV6-1, the J gene TRBJ2-3; D gene uncertain. Trimming took 7 bases from V and 1 from J, leaving 12 bases between them. Germline CDR1 and CDR2: MNHNS and SASEGT. The length of the CDR3 is 14 residues. CDR3 sequence: CASNVGSGTDTQYF. The CDR3 DNA is TGTGCCAGCAATGTGGGATCGGGCACAGATACGCAGTATTTT.

V and J are TRBV6-5 and TRBJ2-5; D perhaps matches TRBD1 (6 bases). Trimming took off 3 bases at V and 5 bases at J, with 10 bases between the two ends. This CDR3 spans 13 amino acids. Per the germline V gene, CDR1 is MNHEY and CDR2 is SVGAGI. The CDR3 DNA reads as TGTGCCAGCAGTTATTGGCAGGGGGAGACCCAGTACTTC. Its translation is CASSYWQGETQYF.

CDR3 DNA sequence: TGTGCCAGCAGCCTCAGCGGGGGGGCCTCCTACAATGAGCAGTTCTTC. Protein: CASSLSGGASYNEQFF. The genes are TRBV5-6 and TRBJ2-1; TRBD2 aligns across 10 bases. This CDR3 contains 16 residues. The germline gives CDR1 SGHDT, CDR2 YYEEEE. V was pared by 4 bases and J by 0 bases, with 4 bases of the junction left unmatched.